The 17 T cell receptor beta chains listed next were all sequenced from one sample in a study of cytomegalovirus exposure and HLA in healthy donors (dated by TCRdb to the late 2010s). Libraries were prepared through the immunoSEQ multiplex PCR assay. For the multiplex PCR, a mixture combining 60 forward primers for TCR Vbeta segments and 13 reverse primers for TCR Jbeta segments was used. Entries here come from immuneACCESS through TCRdb and include only in-frame sequences with V and J called. Some clones fail to appear in such tables; in the studies checked, an unresolved V gene covers under half of the shortfall, and the cause of the remainder is unknown. The sample includes approximately 150,000 clones, with around three quarters observed a single time. In total, the top ten clones hold over 2% of the sample. The sequenced material came from PBMCs. The receptors derive from a woman aged 18-29 years in good health and CMV-seropositive.

The J gene is TRBJ1-2, the V gene TRBV19, with D perhaps matching TRBD1 (6 bases). Trimming took off 7 bases at V and 5 bases at J, with 14 bases between the two ends. The CDR3 is 13 amino acids. Looked up from germline, CDR1 is LNHDA and CDR2 is SQIVND (reference sequence). As DNA, the CDR3 is TGTGCCAGTACGGACAGAGCTAGGTATGGCTACACCTTC. This sequence encodes CASTDRARYGYTF. Supplemented by reference TRBV19 and TRBJ1-2, the full variable domain reads DGGITQSPKYLFRKEGQNVTLSCEQNLNHDAMYWYRQDPGQGLRLIYYSQIVNDFQKGDIAEGYSVSREKKESFPLTVTSAQKNPTAFYLCASTDRARYGYTFGSGTRLTVV.

The V and J genes are TRBV5-1 and TRBJ1-3; D is undetermined. The V end was cut by 0 bases, the J end by 3 bases, with 7 bases between. Germline CDR1 is SGHRS and CDR2 is YFSETQ. There are 14 residues in the CDR3. This CDR3 is CASSLGGIGNTIYF. DNA of the CDR3: TGCGCCAGCAGCTTGGGAGGGATTGGAAACACCATATATTTT. Looking up the rest from reference TRBV5-1 and TRBJ1-3 gives the full variable domain: KAGVTQTPRYLIKTRGQQVTLSCSPISGHRSVSWYQQTPGQGLQFLFEYFSETQRNKGNFPGRFSGRQFSNSRSEMNVSTLELGDSALYLCASSLGGIGNTIYFGEGSWLTVV.

Comments on this clone: Other DNA sequences in the sample encode the same CDR3. The rearrangement uses TRBV9 and TRBJ1-2, with TRBD1 matching over 8 bases. J gave up 4 bases and V 0 bases, and 26 bases lay outside the gene matches. The CDR3 sequence is 22 residues long. The germline CDR1 and CDR2 sequences are SGDLS and YYNGEE. CDR3 in DNA: TGTGCCAGCAGCGTAGCATTGGACAGGGCCCGCGGTGGGAAAGAGGGGTTCTATGGCTACACCTTC. Translating gives CASSVALDRARGGKEGFYGYTF.

The V gene is TRBV15, the J gene TRBJ1-5; D may be TRBD1 (6 bases). V was cut by 1 base and J by 2 bases, with 12 bases left in between. The CDR3 covers 16 residues. The germline V gene has CDR1 LNHNV and CDR2 YYDKDF (reference sequence). DNA of the CDR3: TGTGCCACCAGCAGAGGACAGGTGGAGGGCAATCAGCCCCAGCATTTT. It specifies CATSRGQVEGNQPQHF.

The J gene is TRBJ1-1, the V gene TRBV27, with D uncertain. The CDR3 runs to 16 residues. Trimming cost V 4 bases and J 0 bases, with 15 bases left between them. Germline CDR1 reads MNHEY; CDR2 reads SMNVEV (reference sequence). The CDR3 sequence is CASSSPSSPMNTEAFF. Written as DNA, the CDR3 is TGTGCCAGCAGTTCCCCTAGCAGCCCCATGAACACTGAAGCTTTCTTT.

This clone was counted a single time. J is TRBJ1-4 and V is TRBV6-5, with D hard to call. Germline CDR1 reads MNHEY; CDR2 reads SVGAGI. The CDR3 runs to 14 residues. V was trimmed by 3 bases and J by 7 bases, leaving 12 bases between them. The CDR3 loop reads CASSYLRNREKLFF. The CDR3 nucleotides read TGTGCCAGCAGTTATTTGAGAAACCGTGAAAAACTGTTTTTT.

The rearrangement links TRBV19 to TRBJ2-7, with a weak D call TRBD1 (5 bases). In germline, CDR1 is LNHDA, CDR2 SQIVND (reference sequence). V lost 4 bases to trimming and J lost 6 bases, with 13 bases between them. The CDR3 runs 13 residues. The CDR3 spells CASSTRTRSEQYF. CDR3 nucleotides: TGTGCCAGTAGTACTCGGACACGCTCCGAGCAGTACTTC.

This clone was picked up a small number of times. The rearrangement links TRBV11-2 to TRBJ2-7, with a possible D match to TRBD1 (5 bases). The CDR3 runs 16 residues. Trimming left V 3 bases short and J 2 bases short, with 17 bases between. Germline V gene sequence: CDR1 SGHAT, CDR2 FQNNGV. CDR3 region: CASSFTDRPTTYEQYF. DNA of the CDR3: TGTGCCAGCAGCTTCACCGACAGACCGACAACCTACGAGCAGTACTTC.

J is TRBJ1-2 and V is TRBV6-5; TRBD1 is a possible D gene (5 bases). The CDR3 runs 14 residues. The V gene's germline CDR1 is MNHEY and CDR2 SVGAGI. V was clipped by 0 bases and J by 8 bases, with 13 bases between them. The CDR3 nucleotides are TGTGCCAGCAGTTACTCGCGACAGCTCGCGGGCTACACCTTC. Translated: CASSYSRQLAGYTF.

This clone was detected a few times. At the DNA level, this CDR3 is encoded by other sequences in the same sample as well. The chain couples TRBV6-4 to TRBJ1-6; 7 bases line up with TRBD1. This CDR3 contains 14 residues. Trimming removed 5 bases from V and 7 bases from J; junction bases left unmatched: 5. Germline CDR1 and CDR2: MRHNA and SNTAGT. CDR3: CASSRTGDNSPLHF. The CDR3, as DNA: TGTGCCAGCAGTAGAACAGGGGACAATTCACCCCTCCACTTT.

The chain links TRBV2 to TRBJ1-5, with TRBD1 matching 8 bases. Trimming cost V 7 bases and J 6 bases; bases outside gene matches: 5. From germline, CDR1 is SNHLY and CDR2 FYNNEI. This CDR3 spans 13 amino acids. CDR3: CASNQGAAQPQHF. The CDR3 nucleotides read TGTGCCAGCAATCAGGGGGCAGCTCAGCCCCAGCATTTT. Looking up the rest from reference TRBV2 and TRBJ1-5 gives the full variable domain: EPEVTQTPSHQVTQMGQEVILRCVPISNHLYFYWYRQILGQKVEFLVSFYNNEISEKSEIFDDQFSVERPDGSNFTLKIRSTKLEDSAMYFCASNQGAAQPQHFGDGTRLSIL.

The V and J genes are TRBV21-1 and TRBJ1-6; the table gives TRBD1 as D, unverified against the DNA. TRBV21-1 is noted as a pseudogene. The CDR3 has 18 amino acids. CDR3 sequence reads: CASSNVYRVRGSYSPLHF. The CDR3 coding sequence is TGTGCCAGCAGCAATGTATATCGGGTAAGGGGGTCGTATTCACCCCTCCACTTT.

The gene calls are TRBV6-1 and TRBJ1-1; no definite D call. The germline CDR1 and CDR2 sequences are MNHNS and SASEGT. There are 15 residues in the CDR3. The V and J ends lost 0 bases and 4 bases respectively, with 12 bases between them. The CDR3 bases are TGTGCCAGCAGTGAAGCGGAGGGTACCGGCACTGAAGCTTTCTTT. Its protein is CASSEAEGTGTEAFF.

Note on this clone: The germline gene is not matched at one end of the junction; a read error may be the cause. The chain couples TRBV7-9 to TRBJ2-7, with D maybe TRBD2 (6 bases). CDR3 length equals 15 residues. The V gene's germline CDR1 is SEHNR and CDR2 FQNEAQ (reference sequence). The CDR3 bases are TGTTCCAGCAGCTTAGCGGAGGGAAACCCCGGGGAGCAGTACTTC. Its translation is CSSSLAEGNPGEQYF. Based on the CDR3 plus reference TRBV7-9 and TRBJ2-7, the full variable domain is DTGVSQNPRHKITKRGQNVTFRCDPISEHNRLYWYRQTLGQGPEFLTYFQNEAQLEKSRLLSDRFSAERPKGSFSTLEIQRTEQGDSAMYLCSSSLAEGNPGEQYFGPGTRLTVT.

The rearrangement uses TRBV10-1 and TRBJ2-4; no clear D. Deletions cut 7 bases from V and 0 bases from J, with 16 bases between. The CDR3 is made up of 16 amino acids. Germline CDR1 and CDR2: WNHNN and SYGVQD (reference sequence). CDR3 nucleotides: TGCGCCAGCAATCCCCCGGGTCGCCTAGCCAAAAACATTCAGTACTTC. It specifies CASNPPGRLAKNIQYF.

This sequence joins TRBV27 and TRBJ2-5, with TRBD2 matching 8 bases. Trimming cost V 5 bases and J 2 bases; bases outside gene matches: 4. The V gene's germline CDR1 is MNHEY and CDR2 SMNVEV (reference sequence). The CDR3 covers 14 residues. This CDR3 reads CASSGLAKQETQYF. CDR3 coding DNA: TGTGCCAGCAGTGGACTAGCAAAACAAGAGACCCAGTACTTC.

The chain carries TRBV7-8 and TRBJ2-7; TRBD2 is a possible D gene (6 bases). The CDR3 has 18 amino acids. Germline V gene sequence: CDR1 SGHVS, CDR2 FQNEAQ. Trimming stripped 0 bases from V and 5 bases from J, with 23 bases between. The CDR3 region is CASSLAGVGEGRNDEQYF. CDR3 coding DNA: TGTGCCAGCAGCTTAGCGGGTGTAGGTGAGGGGAGGAACGACGAGCAGTACTTC.